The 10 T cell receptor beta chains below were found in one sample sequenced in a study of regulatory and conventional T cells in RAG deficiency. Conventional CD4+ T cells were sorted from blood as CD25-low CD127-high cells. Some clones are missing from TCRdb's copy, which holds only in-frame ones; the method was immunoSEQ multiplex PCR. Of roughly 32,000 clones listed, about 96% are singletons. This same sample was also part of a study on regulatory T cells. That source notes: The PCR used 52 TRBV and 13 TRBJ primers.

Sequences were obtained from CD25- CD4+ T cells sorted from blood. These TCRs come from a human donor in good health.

In nucleotides, the CDR3 is TGTGCCAGCAGTCGGAGCTACACCGGGGAGCTGTTTTTT. Protein: CASSRSYTGELFF. V usage is TRBV5-6 and J usage is TRBJ2-2; D remains ambiguous. Trimming took off 5 bases at V and 3 bases at J, with 8 bases between the two ends. Germline V gene sequence: CDR1 SGHDT, CDR2 YYEEEE. The CDR3 sequence is 13 residues long.

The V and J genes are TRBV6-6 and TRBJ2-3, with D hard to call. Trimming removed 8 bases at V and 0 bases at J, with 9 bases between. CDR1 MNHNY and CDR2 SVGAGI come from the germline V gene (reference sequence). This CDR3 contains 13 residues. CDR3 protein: CASLWRSTDTQYF. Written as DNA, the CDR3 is TGTGCCAGCCTGTGGAGAAGCACAGATACGCAGTATTTT.

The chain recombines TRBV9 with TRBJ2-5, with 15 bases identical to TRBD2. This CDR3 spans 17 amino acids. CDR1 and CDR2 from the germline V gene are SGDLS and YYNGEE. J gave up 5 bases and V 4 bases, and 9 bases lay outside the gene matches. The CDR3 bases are TGTGCCAGCAGCCCGGGGACTAGCGGGAGGAAGAGTGAGACCCAGTACTTC. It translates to CASSPGTSGRKSETQYF. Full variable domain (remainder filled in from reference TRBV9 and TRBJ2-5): DSGVTQTPKHLITATGQRVTLRCSPRSGDLSVYWYQQSLDQGLQFLIQYYNGEERAKGNILERFSAQQFPDLHSELNLSSLELGDSALYFCASSPGTSGRKSETQYFGPGTRLLVL.

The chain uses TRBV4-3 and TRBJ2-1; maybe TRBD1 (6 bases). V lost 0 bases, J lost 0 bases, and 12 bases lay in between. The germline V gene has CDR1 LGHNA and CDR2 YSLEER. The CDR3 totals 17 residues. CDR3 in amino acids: CASSQDLDSRSYNEQFF. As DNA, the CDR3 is TGCGCCAGCAGCCAAGATCTGGACAGTCGCTCCTACAATGAGCAGTTCTTC.

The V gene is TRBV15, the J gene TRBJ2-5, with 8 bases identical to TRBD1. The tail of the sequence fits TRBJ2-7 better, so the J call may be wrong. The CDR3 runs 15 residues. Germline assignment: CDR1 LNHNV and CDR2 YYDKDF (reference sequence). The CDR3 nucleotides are TGTGCCACCAGCAGAGGACAGGGGTTAGGATACGAGCAGTACTTC. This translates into CATSRGQGLGYEQYF.

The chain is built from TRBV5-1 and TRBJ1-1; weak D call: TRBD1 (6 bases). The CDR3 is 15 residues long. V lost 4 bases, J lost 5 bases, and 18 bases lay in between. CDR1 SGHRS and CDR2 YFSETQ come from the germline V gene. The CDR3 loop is CASSPWGGLGTEAFF. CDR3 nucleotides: TGCGCCAGCAGCCCCTGGGGGGGCTTGGGGACTGAAGCTTTCTTT.

The CDR3 DNA reads as TGTGCCAGCACCATATCGGCAGGGGCTGGAAACACCATATATTTT. This translates into CASTISAGAGNTIYF. The genes are TRBV9 and TRBJ1-3, with D perhaps matching TRBD1 (6 bases). The germline gives CDR1 SGDLS, CDR2 YYNGEE. The CDR3 is 15 amino acids. V shed 6 bases and J shed 2 bases, with 15 bases lying between them.

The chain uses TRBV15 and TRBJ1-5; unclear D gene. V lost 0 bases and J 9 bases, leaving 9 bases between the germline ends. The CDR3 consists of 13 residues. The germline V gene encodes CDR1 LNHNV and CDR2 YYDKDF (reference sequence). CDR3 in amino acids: CATSRDREGPQHF. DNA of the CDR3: TGTGCCACCAGCAGAGATCGCGAGGGGCCCCAGCATTTT.

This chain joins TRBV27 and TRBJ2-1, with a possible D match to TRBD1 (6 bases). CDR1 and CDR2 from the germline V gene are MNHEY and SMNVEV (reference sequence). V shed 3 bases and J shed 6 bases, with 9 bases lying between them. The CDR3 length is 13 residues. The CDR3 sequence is CASSLYRVNEQFF. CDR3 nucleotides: TGTGCCAGCAGTTTGTACAGGGTCAATGAGCAGTTCTTC.

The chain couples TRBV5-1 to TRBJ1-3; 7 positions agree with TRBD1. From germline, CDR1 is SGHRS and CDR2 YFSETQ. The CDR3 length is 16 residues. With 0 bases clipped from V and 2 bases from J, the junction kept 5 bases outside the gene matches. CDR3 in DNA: TGCGCCAGCAGCTTGGAGGCCGGGACAGCTGGAAACACCATATATTTT. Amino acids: CASSLEAGTAGNTIYF. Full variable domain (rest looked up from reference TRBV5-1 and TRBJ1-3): KAGVTQTPRYLIKTRGQQVTLSCSPISGHRSVSWYQQTPGQGLQFLFEYFSETQRNKGNFPGRFSGRQFSNSRSEMNVSTLELGDSALYLCASSLEAGTAGNTIYFGEGSWLTVV.